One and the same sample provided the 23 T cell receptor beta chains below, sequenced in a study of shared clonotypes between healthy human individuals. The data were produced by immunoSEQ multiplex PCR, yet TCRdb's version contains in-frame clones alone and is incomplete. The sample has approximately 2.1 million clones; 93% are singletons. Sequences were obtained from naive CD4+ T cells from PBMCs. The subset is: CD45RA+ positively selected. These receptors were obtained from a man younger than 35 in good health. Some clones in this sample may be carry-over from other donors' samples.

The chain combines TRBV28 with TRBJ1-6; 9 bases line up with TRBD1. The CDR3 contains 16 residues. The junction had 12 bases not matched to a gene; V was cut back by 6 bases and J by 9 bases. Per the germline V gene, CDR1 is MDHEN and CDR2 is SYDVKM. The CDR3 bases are TGTGCCAGCAGAGGGCAACCGGGACAGGGCGCTTCACCCCTCCACTTT. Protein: CASRGQPGQGASPLHF. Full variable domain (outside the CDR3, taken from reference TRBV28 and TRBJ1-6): DVKVTQSSRYLVKRTGEKVFLECVQDMDHENMFWYRQDPGLGLRLIYFSYDVKMKEKGDIPEGYSVSREKKERFSLILESASTNQTSMYLCASRGQPGQGASPLHFGNGTRLTVT.

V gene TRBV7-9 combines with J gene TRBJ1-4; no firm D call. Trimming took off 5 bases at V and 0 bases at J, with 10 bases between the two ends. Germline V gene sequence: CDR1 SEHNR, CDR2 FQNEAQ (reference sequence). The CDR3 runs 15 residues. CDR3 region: CASSNDLATNEKLFF. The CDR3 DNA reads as TGTGCCAGCAGCAATGACCTTGCAACTAATGAAAAACTGTTTTTT.

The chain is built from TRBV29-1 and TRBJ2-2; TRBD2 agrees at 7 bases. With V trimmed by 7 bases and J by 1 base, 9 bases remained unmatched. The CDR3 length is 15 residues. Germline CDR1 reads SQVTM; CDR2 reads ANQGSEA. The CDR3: CSGRGAGENTGELFF. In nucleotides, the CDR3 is TGCAGCGGACGCGGGGCGGGAGAGAACACCGGGGAGCTGTTTTTT.

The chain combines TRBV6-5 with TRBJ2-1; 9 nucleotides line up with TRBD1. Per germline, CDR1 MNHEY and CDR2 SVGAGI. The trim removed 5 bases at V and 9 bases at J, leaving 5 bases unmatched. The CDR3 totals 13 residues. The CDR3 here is CASSHRGQGEQFF. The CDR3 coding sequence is TGTGCCAGCAGTCACCGGGGACAGGGTGAGCAGTTCTTC.

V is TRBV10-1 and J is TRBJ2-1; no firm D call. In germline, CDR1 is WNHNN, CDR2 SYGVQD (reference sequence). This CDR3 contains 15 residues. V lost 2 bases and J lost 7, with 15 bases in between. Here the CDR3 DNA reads TGCGCCAGCAGTGAGCAGGCACGAGTAGGGAATGAGCAGTTCTTC. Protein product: CASSEQARVGNEQFF.

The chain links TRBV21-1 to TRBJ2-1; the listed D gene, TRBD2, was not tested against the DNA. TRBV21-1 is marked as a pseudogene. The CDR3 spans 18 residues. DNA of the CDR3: TGTGCCAGCAGCAGCAGCGGTGGGATTAGCGGGCCCTACAATGAGCAGTTCTTC. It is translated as CASSSSGGISGPYNEQFF.

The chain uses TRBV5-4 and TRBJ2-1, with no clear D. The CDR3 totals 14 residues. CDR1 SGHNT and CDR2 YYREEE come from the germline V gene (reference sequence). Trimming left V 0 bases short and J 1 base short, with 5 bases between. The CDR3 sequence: CASSLAQSYNEQFF. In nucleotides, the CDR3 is TGTGCCAGCAGCTTGGCCCAGTCCTACAATGAGCAGTTCTTC.

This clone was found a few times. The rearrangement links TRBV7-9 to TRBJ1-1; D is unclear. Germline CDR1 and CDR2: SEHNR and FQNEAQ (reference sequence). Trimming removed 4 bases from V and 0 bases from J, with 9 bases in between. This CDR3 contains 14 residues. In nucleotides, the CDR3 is TGTGCCAGCAGCTCGAGGAGCTTGAACACTGAAGCTTTCTTT. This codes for CASSSRSLNTEAFF.

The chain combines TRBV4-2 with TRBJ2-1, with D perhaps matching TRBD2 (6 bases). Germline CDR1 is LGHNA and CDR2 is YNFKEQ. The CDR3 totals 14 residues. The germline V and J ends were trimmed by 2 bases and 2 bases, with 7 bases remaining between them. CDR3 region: CASSQRLAYNEQFF. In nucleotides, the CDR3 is TGTGCCAGCAGCCAACGACTAGCCTACAATGAGCAGTTCTTC.

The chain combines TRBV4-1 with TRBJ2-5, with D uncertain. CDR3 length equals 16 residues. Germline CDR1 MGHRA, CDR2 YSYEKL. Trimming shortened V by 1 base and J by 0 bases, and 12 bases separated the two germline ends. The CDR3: CASSQVSSRYQETQYF. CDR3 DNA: TGCGCCAGCAGCCAAGTTAGCTCGAGGTACCAAGAGACCCAGTACTTC.

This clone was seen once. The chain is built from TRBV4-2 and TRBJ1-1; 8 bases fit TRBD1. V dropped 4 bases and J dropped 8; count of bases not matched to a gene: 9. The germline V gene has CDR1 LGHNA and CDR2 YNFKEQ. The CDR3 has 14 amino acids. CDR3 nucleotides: TGTGCCAGCAGCCTTCAGGCCGGGACAGGAGAAGCTTTCTTT. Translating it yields CASSLQAGTGEAFF.

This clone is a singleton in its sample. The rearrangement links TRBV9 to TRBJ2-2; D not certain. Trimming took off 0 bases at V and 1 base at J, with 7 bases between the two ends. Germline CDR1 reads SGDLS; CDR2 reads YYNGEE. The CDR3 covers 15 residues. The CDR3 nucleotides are TGTGCCAGCAGCGTAGCTTTAAGGAACACCGGGGAGCTGTTTTTT. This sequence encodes CASSVALRNTGELFF.

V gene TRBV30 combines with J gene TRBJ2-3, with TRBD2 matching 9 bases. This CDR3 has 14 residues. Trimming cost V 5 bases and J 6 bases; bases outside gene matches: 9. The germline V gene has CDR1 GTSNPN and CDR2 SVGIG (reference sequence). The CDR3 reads CAWQGTSLADTQYF. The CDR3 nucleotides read TGTGCCTGGCAAGGGACTAGCTTGGCCGATACGCAGTATTTT.

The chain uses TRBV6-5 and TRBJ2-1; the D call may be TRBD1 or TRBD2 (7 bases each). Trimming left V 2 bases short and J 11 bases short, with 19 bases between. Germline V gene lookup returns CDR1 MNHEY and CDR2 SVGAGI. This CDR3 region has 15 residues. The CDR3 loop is CASSYLGEGAAKQFF. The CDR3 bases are TGTGCCAGCAGTTACCTGGGGGAGGGGGCGGCCAAGCAGTTCTTC.

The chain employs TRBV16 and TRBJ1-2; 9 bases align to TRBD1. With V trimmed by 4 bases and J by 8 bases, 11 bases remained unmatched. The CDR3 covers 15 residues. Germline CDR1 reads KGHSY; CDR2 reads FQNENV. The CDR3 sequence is CASSPETGGLGGYTF. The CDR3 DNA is TGTGCCAGCAGCCCGGAGACAGGGGGATTGGGCGGCTACACCTTC.

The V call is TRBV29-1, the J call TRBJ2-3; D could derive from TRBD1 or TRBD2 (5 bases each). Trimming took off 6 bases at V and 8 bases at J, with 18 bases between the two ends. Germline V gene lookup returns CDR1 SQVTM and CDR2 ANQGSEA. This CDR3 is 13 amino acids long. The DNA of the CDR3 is TGCAGCGTCTCGGGCCTCGGGGCCACTACGCAGTATTTT. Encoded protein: CSVSGLGATTQYF.

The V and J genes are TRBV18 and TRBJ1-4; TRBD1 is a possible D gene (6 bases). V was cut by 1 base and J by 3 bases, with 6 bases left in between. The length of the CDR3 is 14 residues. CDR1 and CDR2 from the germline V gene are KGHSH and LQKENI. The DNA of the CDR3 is TGTGCCAGCTCACCACGGGGGCCTAATGAAAAACTGTTTTTT. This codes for CASSPRGPNEKLFF.

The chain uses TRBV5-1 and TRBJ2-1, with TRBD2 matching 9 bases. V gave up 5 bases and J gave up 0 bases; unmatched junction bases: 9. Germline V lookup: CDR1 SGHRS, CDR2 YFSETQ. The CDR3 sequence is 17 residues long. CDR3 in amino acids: CASSRMGSGSSYNEQFF. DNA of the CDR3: TGCGCCAGCAGTCGTATGGGTAGCGGGAGCTCCTACAATGAGCAGTTCTTC.

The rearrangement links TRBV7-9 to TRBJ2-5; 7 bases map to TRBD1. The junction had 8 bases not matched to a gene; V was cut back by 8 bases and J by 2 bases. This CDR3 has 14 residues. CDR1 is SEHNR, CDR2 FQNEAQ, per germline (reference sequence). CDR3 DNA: TGTGCCAGCGGAAGGGGGCTTAATCAAGAGACCCAGTACTTC. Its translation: CASGRGLNQETQYF.

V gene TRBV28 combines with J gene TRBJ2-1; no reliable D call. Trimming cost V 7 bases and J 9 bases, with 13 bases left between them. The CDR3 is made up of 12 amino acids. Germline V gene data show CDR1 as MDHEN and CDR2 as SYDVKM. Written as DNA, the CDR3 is TGTGCCAGCACCCGGGCGACCTCTGAGCAGTTCTTC. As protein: CASTRATSEQFF. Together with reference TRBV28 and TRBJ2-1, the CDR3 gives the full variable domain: DVKVTQSSRYLVKRTGEKVFLECVQDMDHENMFWYRQDPGLGLRLIYFSYDVKMKEKGDIPEGYSVSREKKERFSLILESASTNQTSMYLCASTRATSEQFFGPGTRLTVL.

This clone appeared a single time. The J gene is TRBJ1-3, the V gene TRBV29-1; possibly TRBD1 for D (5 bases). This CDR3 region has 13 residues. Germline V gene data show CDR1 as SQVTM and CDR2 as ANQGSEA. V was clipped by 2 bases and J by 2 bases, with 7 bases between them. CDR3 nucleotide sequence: TGCAGCGTTGAACGGGGGGCTGGAAACACCATATATTTT. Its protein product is CSVERGAGNTIYF.

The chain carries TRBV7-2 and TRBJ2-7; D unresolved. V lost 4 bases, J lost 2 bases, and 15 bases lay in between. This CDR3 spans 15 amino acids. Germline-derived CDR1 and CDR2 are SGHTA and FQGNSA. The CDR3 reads CASSSAPEMPYEQYF. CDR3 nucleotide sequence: TGTGCCAGCAGCTCCGCCCCGGAGATGCCCTACGAGCAGTACTTC.

The chain's CDR3 is CASSPQLQGNEQFF. In DNA form, the CDR3 reads TGTGCCAGCTCACCTCAACTCCAGGGCAATGAGCAGTTCTTC. This chain joins TRBV18 and TRBJ2-1; TRBD1 might be the D (5 bases). V lost 3 bases and J lost 6, with 12 bases in between. CDR1 is KGHSH, CDR2 LQKENI, per germline. This CDR3 is 14 amino acids long.